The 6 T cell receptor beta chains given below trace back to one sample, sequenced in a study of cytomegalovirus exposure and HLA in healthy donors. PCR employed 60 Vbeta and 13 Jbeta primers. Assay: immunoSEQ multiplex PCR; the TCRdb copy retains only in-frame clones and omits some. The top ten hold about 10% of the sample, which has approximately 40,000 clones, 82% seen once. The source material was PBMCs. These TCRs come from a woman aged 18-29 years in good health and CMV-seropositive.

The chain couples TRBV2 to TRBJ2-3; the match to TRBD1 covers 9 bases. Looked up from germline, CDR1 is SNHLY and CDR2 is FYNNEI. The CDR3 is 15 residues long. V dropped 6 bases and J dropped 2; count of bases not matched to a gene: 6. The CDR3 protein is CASSGQGLTTDTQYF. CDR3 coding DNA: TGTGCCAGCAGCGGACAGGGGCTTACCACAGATACGCAGTATTTT.

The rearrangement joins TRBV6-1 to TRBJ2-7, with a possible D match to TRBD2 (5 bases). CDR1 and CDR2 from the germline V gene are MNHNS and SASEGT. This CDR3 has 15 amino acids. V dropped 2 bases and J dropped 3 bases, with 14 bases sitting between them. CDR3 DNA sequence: TGTGCCAGCAGTGAAAGCGAGCCTAGCAGCTACGAGCAGTACTTC. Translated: CASSESEPSSYEQYF.

The CDR3 region is CASSFRTSGGESYEQYF. CDR3 DNA sequence: TGTGCCAGCAGCTTCAGGACTAGCGGGGGGGAATCCTACGAGCAGTACTTC. This chain joins TRBV7-2 and TRBJ2-7; the match to TRBD2 covers 15 bases. This CDR3 has 17 residues. V trimming: 3 bases; J trimming: 1 base; junction bases outside the gene matches: 4. CDR1 is SGHTA and CDR2 is FQGNSA in the germline V gene.

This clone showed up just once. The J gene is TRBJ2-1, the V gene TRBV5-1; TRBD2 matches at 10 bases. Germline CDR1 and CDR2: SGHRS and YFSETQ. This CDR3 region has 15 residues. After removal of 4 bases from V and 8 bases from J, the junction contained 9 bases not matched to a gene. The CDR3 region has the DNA TGCGCCAGCAGCATAAGCGGGGGGGCCACTGATGAGCAGTTCTTC. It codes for CASSISGGATDEQFF.

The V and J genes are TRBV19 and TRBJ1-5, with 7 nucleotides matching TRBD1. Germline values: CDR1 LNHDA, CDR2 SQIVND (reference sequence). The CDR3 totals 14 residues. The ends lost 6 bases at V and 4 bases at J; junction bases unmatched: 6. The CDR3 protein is CASRVGTANQPQHF. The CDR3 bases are TGTGCCAGTAGGGTGGGGACAGCAAATCAGCCCCAGCATTTT.

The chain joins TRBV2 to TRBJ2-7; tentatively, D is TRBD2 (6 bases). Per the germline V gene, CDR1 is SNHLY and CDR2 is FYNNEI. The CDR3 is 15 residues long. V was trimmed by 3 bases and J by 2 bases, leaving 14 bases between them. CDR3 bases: TGTGCCAGCAGTGAGACTAGACCCTCCACCTACGAGCAGTACTTC. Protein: CASSETRPSTYEQYF.